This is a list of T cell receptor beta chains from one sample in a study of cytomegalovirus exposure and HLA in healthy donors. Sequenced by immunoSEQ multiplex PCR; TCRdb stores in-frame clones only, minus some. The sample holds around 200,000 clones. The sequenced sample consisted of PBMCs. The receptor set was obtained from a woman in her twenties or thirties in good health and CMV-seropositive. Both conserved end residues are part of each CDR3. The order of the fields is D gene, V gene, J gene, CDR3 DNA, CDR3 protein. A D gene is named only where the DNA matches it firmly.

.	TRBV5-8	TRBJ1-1	TGTGCCAGCAGCTTGCGGGGGGCATACACTGAAGCTTTCTTT	CASSLRGAYTEAFF
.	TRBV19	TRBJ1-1	TGTGCCAGTAGTATAGCTGGAGTACGTACTGAAGCTTTCTTT	CASSIAGVRTEAFF
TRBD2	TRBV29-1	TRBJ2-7	TGCAGCGTTGGGGGCGGGAGAAGGAGAAACGAGCAGTACTTC	CSVGGGRRRNEQYF
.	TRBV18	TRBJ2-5	TGTGCCAGCTCACTACAGACAGGTCCGGGAGAGACCCAGTACTTC	CASSLQTGPGETQYF
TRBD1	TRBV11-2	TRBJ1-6	TGTGCCAGCAGCTTGACAGGGAGCCTCAGACCCCTCCACTTT	CASSLTGSLRPLHF
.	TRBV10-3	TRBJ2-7	TGTGCCATCAGTGAGTTACCGGGTGTGCAGTACTTC	CAISELPGVQYF
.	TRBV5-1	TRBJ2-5	TGCGCCAGCAGCTTGGGACAGGTCTTAGAGACCCAGTACTTC	CASSLGQVLETQYF
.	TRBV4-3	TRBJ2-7	TGCGCCAGCAGCCAAGATCTAGCGCCCGTGGAGCAGTACTTC	CASSQDLAPVEQYF
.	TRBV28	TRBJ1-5	TGTGCCAGCAGTCTTGGAGGGGGCAATCAGCCCCAGCATTTT	CASSLGGGNQPQHF
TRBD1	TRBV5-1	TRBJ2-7	TGCGCCAGCAGGACGTCCGGACAGGGGGGCGAGCAGTACTTC	CASRTSGQGGEQYF
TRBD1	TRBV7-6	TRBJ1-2	TGTGCCAGCAGCTCCTACCTGACAGGGGGCGATGGCTACACCTTC	CASSSYLTGGDGYTF
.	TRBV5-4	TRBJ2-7	TGTGCCAGCAGCTTCAGGGGTGAGCAGTACTTC	CASSFRGEQYF
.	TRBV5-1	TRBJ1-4	TGCGCCAGCAGCTTGACCAGTAATGAAAAACTGTTTTTT	CASSLTSNEKLFF
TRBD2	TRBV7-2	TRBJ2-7	TGTGCCAGCAGCTTCACGCGGGGGGCCAGGTACGAGCAGTACTTC	CASSFTRGARYEQYF
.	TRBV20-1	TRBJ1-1	TGCAGTGCTAGGGCGGACAGAGGAGCTTTCTTT	CSARADRGAFF
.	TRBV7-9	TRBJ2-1	TGTGCCAGCAGCGACCGGGACACGGATTACAATGAGCAGTTCTTC	CASSDRDTDYNEQFF
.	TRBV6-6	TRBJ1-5	TGTGTCAGCAAGCCGGGGGGCCAGCCCCAGCATTTT	CVSKPGGQPQHF
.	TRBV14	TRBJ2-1	TGTGCCAGCAGCCAAGAAACTCGTGGGAGCTCCTACAATGAGCAGTTCTTC	CASSQETRGSSYNEQFF
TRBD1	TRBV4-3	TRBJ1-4	TGCGCCAGCAGCCAAGAACTTGGCAGGGGGACAACTAATGAAAAACTGTTTTTT	CASSQELGRGTTNEKLFF
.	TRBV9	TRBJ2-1	TGTGCCAGCAGCTCTGGCGTTAGGTGGGAGATCACCGATGAGCAGTTCTTC	CASSSGVRWEITDEQFF
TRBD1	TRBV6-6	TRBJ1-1	TGTGCCAGCAGATCGACAGGGGGCGGGAAGGGGGCTTTCTTT	CASRSTGGGKGAFF
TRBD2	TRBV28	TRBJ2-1	TGTGCCAGCAGTTTAGGCGGCGGGAGAGGGAATGAGCAGTTCTTC	CASSLGGGRGNEQFF
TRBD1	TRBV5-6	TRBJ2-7	TGTGCCAGCACCACCTGGGGGACAGCACATTCCTACGAGCAGTACTTC	CASTTWGTAHSYEQYF
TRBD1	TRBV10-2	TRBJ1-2	TGCGCCAGCAACGACAGGGTTTTTGAAGGCTACACCTTC	CASNDRVFEGYTF
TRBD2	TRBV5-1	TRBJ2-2	TGCGCCAGCAGCTTGAGGACTAGCGGGGGGGCCGGGAACGGGGAGCTGTTTTTT	CASSLRTSGGAGNGELFF
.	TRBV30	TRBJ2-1	TGTGCCTGGAGGGGGCTCTCCTACAATGAGCAGTTCTTC	CAWRGLSYNEQFF
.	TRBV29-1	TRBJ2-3	TGCAGCGTTCCCAGTTATGGTCCGCAGTATTTT	CSVPSYGPQYF
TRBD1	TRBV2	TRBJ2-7	TGTGCCAGCAAGGGACAGGGATCCTACGAGCAGTACTTC	CASKGQGSYEQYF
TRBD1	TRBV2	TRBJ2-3	TGTGCCAGCAGTATACAGGGGGGTCACACAGATACGCAGTATTTT	CASSIQGGHTDTQYF
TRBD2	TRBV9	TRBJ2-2	TGTGCCAGCAGCGTTTTCTCACTAGCGGCGAACACCGGGGAGCTGTTTTTT	CASSVFSLAANTGELFF
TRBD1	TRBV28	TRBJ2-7	TGTGCCAGCAGTCCCGGGACAGGGCAGCAGTACTTC	CASSPGTGQQYF
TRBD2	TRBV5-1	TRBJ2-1	TGCGCCAGCAGCCTCGGGACTAGGGGAAATGAGCAGTTCTTC	CASSLGTRGNEQFF
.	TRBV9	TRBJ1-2	TGTGCCAGCAGCGTTGGAGGGCTAAACCACTATGGCTACACCTTC	CASSVGGLNHYGYTF
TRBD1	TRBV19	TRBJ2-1	TGTGCCAGTAGTATACGGACAGGGGGCCTACAGGGGCAGTTCTTC	CASSIRTGGLQGQFF
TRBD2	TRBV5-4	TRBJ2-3	TGTGCCAGCAGCTCTGGGACTAGCAGCACAGATACGCAGTATTTT	CASSSGTSSTDTQYF
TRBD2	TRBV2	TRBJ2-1	TGTGCCAGCAGTTTTAATCCGGGACTAGCGGGAGGGTACAATGAGCAGTTCTTC	CASSFNPGLAGGYNEQFF
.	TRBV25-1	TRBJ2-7	TGTGCCAGCAGTCCCCAAAACTACGAGCAGTACTTC	CASSPQNYEQYF
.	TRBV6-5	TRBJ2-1	TGTGCCAGCAGTTACTCGAAGTCACTGAAAGGGGGTGAGCAGTTCTTC	CASSYSKSLKGGEQFF
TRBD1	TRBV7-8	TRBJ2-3	TGTGCCAGCAGCTTAGCGGATGGGACAGGCCTTCATCATACGCAGTATTTT	CASSLADGTGLHHTQYF
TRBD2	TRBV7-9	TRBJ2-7	TGTGCCAGCAGCTTAACTAGCGGGAGGAGCTCCTACGAGCAGTACTTC	CASSLTSGRSSYEQYF
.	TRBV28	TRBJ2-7	TGTGCCAGCAGTTTATACGGGAGAACCTACGAGCAGTACTTC	CASSLYGRTYEQYF
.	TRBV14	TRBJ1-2	TGTGCCAGCAGCCAAGATACGTGGGGGACTCAGGGCTACACCTTC	CASSQDTWGTQGYTF
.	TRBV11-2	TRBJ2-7	TGTGCCAGCAGGCCGACCTATCAAAAAACAGGAGACGAGCAGTACTTC	CASRPTYQKTGDEQYF
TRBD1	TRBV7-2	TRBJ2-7	TGTGCCAGCAGCTTTACCGGGACAGGGTCTTCCGAGCAGTACTTC	CASSFTGTGSSEQYF
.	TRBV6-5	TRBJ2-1	TGTGCCAGCAGTTTGCACTCCCCGAGCTCCTACAATGAGCAGTTCTTC	CASSLHSPSSYNEQFF
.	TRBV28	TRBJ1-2	TGTGCCAGCAGTTTAGGCCAGCGGGGGCTCTATGGCTACACCTTC	CASSLGQRGLYGYTF
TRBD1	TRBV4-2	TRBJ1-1	TGTGCCAGCAGCCAAAATGAGGGGGCTTCTGACACTGAAGCTTTCTTT	CASSQNEGASDTEAFF